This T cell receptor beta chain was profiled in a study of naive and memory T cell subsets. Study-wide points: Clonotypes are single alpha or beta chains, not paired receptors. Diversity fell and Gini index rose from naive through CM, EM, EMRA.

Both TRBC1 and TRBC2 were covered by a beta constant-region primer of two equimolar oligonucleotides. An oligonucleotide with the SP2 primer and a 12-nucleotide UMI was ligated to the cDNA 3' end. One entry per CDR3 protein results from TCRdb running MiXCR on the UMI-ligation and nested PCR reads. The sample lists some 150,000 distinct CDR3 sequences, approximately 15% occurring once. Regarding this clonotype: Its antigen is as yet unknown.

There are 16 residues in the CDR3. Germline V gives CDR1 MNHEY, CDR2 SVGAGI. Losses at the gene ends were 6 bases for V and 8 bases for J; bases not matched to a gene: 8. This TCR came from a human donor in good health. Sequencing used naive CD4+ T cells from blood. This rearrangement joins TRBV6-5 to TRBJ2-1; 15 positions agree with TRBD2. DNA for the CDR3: TGTGCCAGCAGAACTGGACTAGCGGGAGGGCTGGATGAGCAGTTCTTC. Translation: CASRTGLAGGLDEQFF.